This TCR beta chain was sequenced during a study of OX40 agonist ivuxolimab in advanced cancers. Across the whole study: The patients received ivuxolimab by intravenous route every 2 weeks at 0.01 to 10 mg/kg. One patient with hepatocellular carcinoma and two with cutaneous melanoma, three in all, had partial responses.

Germline-derived CDR1 and CDR2 are SGDLS and YYNGEE. This CDR3 has 14 residues. After removal of 0 bases from V and 1 base from J, the junction contained 0 bases not matched to a gene. A remark on this clone: Its specificity is unknown. The sample carries other DNA sequences with the same CDR3.

General study points: People who partly responded at 0.1-3.0 mg/kg had some of the least clonal expansion seen.

The data were produced by immunoSEQ multiplex PCR, yet TCRdb's version contains in-frame clones alone and is incomplete. The sample lists approximately 82,000 clones, around 86% occurring once. Blood sampling was done at baseline, cycle 4 day 1, and cycle 7 day 1. The sample here was CD4+ or CD8+ T cells sorted from blood, taken in a trial of the OX40 agonist ivuxolimab. The chain carries TRBV9 and TRBJ1-2, with TRBD1 identical over 7 bases. The sequence was collected from an adult with an advanced solid tumor such as melanoma, head and neck, liver or kidney cancer. The CDR3 region is CASSVGQGNYGYTF. CDR3 nucleotide sequence: TGTGCCAGCAGCGTAGGACAGGGTAACTATGGCTACACCTTC.